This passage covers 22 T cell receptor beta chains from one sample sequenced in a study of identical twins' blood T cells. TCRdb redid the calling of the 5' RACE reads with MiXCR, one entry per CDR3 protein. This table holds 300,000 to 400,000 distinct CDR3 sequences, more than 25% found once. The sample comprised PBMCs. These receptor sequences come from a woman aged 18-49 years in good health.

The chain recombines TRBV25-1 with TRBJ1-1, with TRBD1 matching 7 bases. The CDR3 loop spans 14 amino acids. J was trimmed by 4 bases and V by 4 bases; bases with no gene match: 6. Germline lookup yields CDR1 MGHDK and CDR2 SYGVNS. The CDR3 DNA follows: TGTGCCAGCAGTGGACAGGGAATTCTCACTGAAGCTTTCTTT. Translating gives CASSGQGILTEAFF.

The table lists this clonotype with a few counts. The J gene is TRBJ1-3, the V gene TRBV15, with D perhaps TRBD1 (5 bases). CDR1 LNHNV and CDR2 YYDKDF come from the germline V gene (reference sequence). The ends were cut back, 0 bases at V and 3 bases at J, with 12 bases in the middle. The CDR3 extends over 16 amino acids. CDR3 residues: CATSRDPRGLGNTIYF. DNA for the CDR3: TGTGCCACCAGCAGAGACCCCCGGGGCCTTGGAAACACCATATATTTT.

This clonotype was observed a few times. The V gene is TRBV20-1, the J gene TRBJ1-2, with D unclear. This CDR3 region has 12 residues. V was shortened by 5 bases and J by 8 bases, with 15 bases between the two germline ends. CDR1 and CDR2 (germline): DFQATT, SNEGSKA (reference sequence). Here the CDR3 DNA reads TGCAGTGCTCCAATCAACGTTGGGGGCTACACCTTC. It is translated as CSAPINVGGYTF.

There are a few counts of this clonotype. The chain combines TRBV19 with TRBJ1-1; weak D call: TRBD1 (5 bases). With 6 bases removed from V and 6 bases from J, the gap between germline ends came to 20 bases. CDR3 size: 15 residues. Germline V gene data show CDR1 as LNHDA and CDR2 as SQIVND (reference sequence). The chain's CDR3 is CASRTTIWGSAEAFF. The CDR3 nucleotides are TGTGCCAGTAGGACTACCATTTGGGGGTCCGCTGAAGCTTTCTTT. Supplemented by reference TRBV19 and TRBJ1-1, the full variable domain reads DGGITQSPKYLFRKEGQNVTLSCEQNLNHDAMYWYRQDPGQGLRLIYYSQIVNDFQKGDIAEGYSVSREKKESFPLTVTSAQKNPTAFYLCASRTTIWGSAEAFFGQGTRLTVV.

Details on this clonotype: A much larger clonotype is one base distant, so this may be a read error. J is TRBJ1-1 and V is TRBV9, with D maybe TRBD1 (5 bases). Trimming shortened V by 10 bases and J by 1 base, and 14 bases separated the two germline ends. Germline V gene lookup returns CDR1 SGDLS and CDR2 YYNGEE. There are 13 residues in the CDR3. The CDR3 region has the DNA TGTGCCGGCAACCCGACAGAGAACACTGAAGCTTTCTTT. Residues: CAGNPTENTEAFF. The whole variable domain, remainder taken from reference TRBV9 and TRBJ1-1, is DSGVTQTPKHLITATGQRVTLRCSPRSGDLSVYWYQQSLDQGLQFLIQYYNGEERAKGNILERFSAQQFPDLHSELNLSSLELGDSALYFCAGNPTENTEAFFGQGTRLTVV.

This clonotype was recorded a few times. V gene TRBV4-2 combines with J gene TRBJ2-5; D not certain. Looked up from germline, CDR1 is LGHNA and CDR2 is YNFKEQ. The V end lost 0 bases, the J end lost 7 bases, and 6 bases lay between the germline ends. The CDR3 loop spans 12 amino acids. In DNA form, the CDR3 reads TGTGCCAGCAGCCAAGAGAGGCGGACCCAGTACTTC. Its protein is CASSQERRTQYF.

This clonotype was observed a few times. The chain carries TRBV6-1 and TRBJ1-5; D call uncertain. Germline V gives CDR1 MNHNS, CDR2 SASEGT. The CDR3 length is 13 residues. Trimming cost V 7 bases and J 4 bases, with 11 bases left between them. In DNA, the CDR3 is TGTGCCAGCATGGTGACTGTTAATCAGCCCCAGCATTTT. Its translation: CASMVTVNQPQHF.

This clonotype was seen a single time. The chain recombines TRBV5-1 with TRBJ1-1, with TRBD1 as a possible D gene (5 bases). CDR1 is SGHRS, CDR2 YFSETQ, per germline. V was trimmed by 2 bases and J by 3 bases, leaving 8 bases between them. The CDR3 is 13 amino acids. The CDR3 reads CASSFVTDTEAFF. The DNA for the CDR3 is TGCGCCAGCAGCTTTGTGACAGACACTGAAGCTTTCTTT.

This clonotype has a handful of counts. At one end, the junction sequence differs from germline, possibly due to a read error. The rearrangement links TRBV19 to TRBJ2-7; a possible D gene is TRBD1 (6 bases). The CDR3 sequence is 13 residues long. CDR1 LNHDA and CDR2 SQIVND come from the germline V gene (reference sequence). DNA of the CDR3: TGTGCCGGTAGTCAAACCACAGGGTTGGAGCAGTACTTC. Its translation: CAGSQTTGLEQYF.

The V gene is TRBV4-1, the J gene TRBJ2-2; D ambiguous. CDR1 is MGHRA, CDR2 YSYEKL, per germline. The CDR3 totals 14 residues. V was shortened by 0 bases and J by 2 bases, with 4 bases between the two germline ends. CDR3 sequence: CASSQDPNTGELFF. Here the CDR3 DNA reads TGCGCCAGCAGCCAAGATCCCAACACCGGGGAGCTGTTTTTT.

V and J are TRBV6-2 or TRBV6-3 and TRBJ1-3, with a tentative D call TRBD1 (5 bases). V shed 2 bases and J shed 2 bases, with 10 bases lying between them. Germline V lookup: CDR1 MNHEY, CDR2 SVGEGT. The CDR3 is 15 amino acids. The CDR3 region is CASSYLAGPGNTIYF. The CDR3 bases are TGTGCCAGCAGTTACCTCGCGGGGCCTGGAAACACCATATATTTT.

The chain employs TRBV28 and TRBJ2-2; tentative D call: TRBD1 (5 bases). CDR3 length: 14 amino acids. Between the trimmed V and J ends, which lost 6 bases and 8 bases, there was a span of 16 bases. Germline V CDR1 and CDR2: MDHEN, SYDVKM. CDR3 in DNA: TGTGCCAGCAGCCTTGGACACCAGGTTGGGGAGCTGTTTTTT. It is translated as CASSLGHQVGELFF.

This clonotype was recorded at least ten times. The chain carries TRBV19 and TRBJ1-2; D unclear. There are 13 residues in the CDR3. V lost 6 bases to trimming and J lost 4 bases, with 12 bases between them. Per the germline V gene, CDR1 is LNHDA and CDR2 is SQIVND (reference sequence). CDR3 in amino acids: CASRKAARYGYTF. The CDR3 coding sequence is TGTGCCAGTAGAAAGGCAGCTCGCTATGGCTACACCTTC.

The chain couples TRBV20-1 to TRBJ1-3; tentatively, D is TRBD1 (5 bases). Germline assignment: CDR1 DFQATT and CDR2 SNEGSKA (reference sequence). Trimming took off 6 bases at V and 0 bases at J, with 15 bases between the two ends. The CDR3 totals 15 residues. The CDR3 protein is CSARWGTASGNTIYF. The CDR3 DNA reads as TGCAGTGCGCGCTGGGGGACGGCCTCTGGAAACACCATATATTTT.

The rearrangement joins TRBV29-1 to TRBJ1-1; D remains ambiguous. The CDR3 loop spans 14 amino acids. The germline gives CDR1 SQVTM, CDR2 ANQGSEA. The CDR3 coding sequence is TGCGGCGCGATAGGTAGGGCCCCGAACACTGAAGCTTTCTTT. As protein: CGAIGRAPNTEAFF.

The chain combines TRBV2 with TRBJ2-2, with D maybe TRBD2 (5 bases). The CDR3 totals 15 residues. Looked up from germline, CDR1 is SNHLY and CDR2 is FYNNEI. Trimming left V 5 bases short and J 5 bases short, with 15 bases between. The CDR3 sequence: CASSYTRGLTGELFF. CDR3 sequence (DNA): TGTGCCAGCAGTTATACTAGAGGTCTTACCGGGGAGCTGTTTTTT.

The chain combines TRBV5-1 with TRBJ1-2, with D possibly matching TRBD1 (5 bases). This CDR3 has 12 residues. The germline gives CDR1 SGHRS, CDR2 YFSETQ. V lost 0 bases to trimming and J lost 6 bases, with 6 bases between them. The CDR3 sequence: CASSLEGDGYTF. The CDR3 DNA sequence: TGCGCCAGCAGCTTGGAAGGGGATGGCTACACCTTC.

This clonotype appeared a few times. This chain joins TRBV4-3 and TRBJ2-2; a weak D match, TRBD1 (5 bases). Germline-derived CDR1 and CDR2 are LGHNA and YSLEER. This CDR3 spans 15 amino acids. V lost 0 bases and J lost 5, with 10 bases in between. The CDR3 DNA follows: TGCGCCAGCAGCCAAGATCTTCCAGGGACCGGGGAGCTGTTTTTT. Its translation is CASSQDLPGTGELFF.

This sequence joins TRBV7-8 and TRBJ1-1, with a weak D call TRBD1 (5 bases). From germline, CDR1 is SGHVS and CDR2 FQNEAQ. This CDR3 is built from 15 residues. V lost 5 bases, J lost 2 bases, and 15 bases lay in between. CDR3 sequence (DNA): TGTGCCAGCAGCCCAAATTCTCAGGGCAACACTGAAGCTTTCTTT. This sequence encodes CASSPNSQGNTEAFF.

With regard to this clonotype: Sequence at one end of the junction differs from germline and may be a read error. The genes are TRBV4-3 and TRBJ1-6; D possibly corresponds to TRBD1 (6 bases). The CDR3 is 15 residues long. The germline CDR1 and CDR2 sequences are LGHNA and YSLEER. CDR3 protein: CTSSQKSGAGSPRHF. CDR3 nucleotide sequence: TGCACCAGCAGCCAAAAATCGGGGGCCGGTTCACCCCGCCACTTT.

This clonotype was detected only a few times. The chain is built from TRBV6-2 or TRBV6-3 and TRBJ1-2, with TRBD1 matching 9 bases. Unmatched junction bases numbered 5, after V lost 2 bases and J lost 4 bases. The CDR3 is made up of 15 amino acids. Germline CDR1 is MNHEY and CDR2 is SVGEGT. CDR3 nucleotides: TGTGCCAGCAGTTACCCGGGACAGGGAGTCTATGGCTACACCTTC. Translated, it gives CASSYPGQGVYGYTF.

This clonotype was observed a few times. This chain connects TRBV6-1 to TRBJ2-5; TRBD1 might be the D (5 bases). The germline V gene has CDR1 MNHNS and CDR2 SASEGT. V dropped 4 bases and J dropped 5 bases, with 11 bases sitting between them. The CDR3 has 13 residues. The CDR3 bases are TGTGCCAGCAGTGTCTTGCCAGGGGAGACCCAGTACTTC. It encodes CASSVLPGETQYF.